One and the same sample provided the 22 T cell receptor beta chains below, sequenced in a study of immune cell composition in non-small cell lung cancer. Sequencing used immunoSEQ multiplex PCR; TCRdb keeps in-frame clones, though not all of them. There are thousands of clones in the sample; around two thirds occur only once, and about 5% lies in the top ten. Normal lung was taken at the farthest possible site, at least 3 cm from tumour. Sequenced input: non-adjacent lung tissue. Source of these receptors: a human donor with non-small cell lung cancer.

The sample holds a few counts of this clone. The rearrangement uses TRBV2 and TRBJ1-5, with 7 positions matching TRBD1. The CDR3 runs 13 residues. In germline, CDR1 is SNHLY, CDR2 FYNNEI. J gave up 2 bases and V 9 bases, and 4 bases lay outside the gene matches. This CDR3 is CASTGDGNQPQHF. The DNA of the CDR3 is TGTGCCAGTACAGGGGATGGCAATCAGCCCCAGCATTTT. The full variable domain, in which reference TRBV2 and TRBJ1-5 provide the parts outside the CDR3, is EPEVTQTPSHQVTQMGQEVILRCVPISNHLYFYWYRQILGQKVEFLVSFYNNEISEKSEIFDDQFSVERPDGSNFTLKIRSTKLEDSAMYFCASTGDGNQPQHFGDGTRLSIL.

This clone was seen a single time. V usage is TRBV18 and J usage is TRBJ1-1, with TRBD1 matching 7 bases. Per the germline V gene, CDR1 is KGHSH and CDR2 is LQKENI. The V and J ends lost 4 bases and 7 bases, in that order; junction bases with no gene match: 9. There are 14 residues in the CDR3. The CDR3 spells CASSQTGTVGEAFF. The CDR3, as DNA: TGTGCCAGCTCACAAACCGGGACAGTCGGTGAAGCTTTCTTT.

The V call is TRBV7-2, the J call TRBJ2-2; 11 positions agree with TRBD2. Per germline, CDR1 SGHTA and CDR2 FQGNSA. The V gene end was trimmed by 3 bases and the J gene end by 5 bases; junction bases not matched to a gene: 2. The CDR3 has 15 residues. CDR3 loop: CASSFTSGGTGELFF. The DNA of the CDR3 is TGTGCCAGCAGCTTCACTAGCGGGGGAACCGGGGAGCTGTTTTTT.

The chain combines TRBV11-3 with TRBJ2-3, with 13 bases aligning to TRBD2. Per the germline V gene, CDR1 is SGHNT and CDR2 is YENEEA. The ends lost 3 bases at V and 5 bases at J; junction bases unmatched: 5. This CDR3 spans 16 amino acids. The DNA of the CDR3 is TGTGCCAGCAGCTTCACTAGCGGGGGGGCCGGAGATACGCAGTATTTT. As protein: CASSFTSGGAGDTQYF.

The J gene is TRBJ2-7, the V gene TRBV13, with unresolved D. The CDR3 consists of 11 residues. Looked up from germline, CDR1 is PRHDT and CDR2 is FYEKMQ (reference sequence). The V and J ends lost 2 bases and 9 bases respectively, with 8 bases between them. The CDR3 spells CASSLTAGQYF. As DNA, the CDR3 is TGTGCCAGCAGCTTAACGGCAGGGCAGTACTTC.

CDR3 DNA: TGTGCCAGCAGCCGCGGTTTTGCAGATACGCAGTATTTT. Translated: CASSRGFADTQYF. The genes are TRBV9 and TRBJ2-3; no firm D call. CDR3 length: 13 amino acids. V was clipped by 4 bases and J by 4 bases, with 10 bases between them. Germline V CDR1 and CDR2: SGDLS, YYNGEE.

V gene TRBV27 combines with J gene TRBJ1-2; D gene ambiguous. CDR3 length equals 15 residues. The germline gives CDR1 MNHEY, CDR2 SMNVEV (reference sequence). With 7 bases removed from V and 2 bases from J, the gap between germline ends came to 17 bases. CDR3 sequence: CASMSPGNPNYGYTF. The CDR3 DNA reads as TGTGCCAGCATGTCGCCGGGGAACCCAAACTATGGCTACACCTTC.

The chain employs TRBV19 and TRBJ1-6, with D possibly being TRBD1 (5 bases). This CDR3 has 14 residues. Germline-derived CDR1 and CDR2 are LNHDA and SQIVND (reference sequence). V lost 1 base, J lost 7 bases, and 8 bases lay in between. In DNA, the CDR3 is TGTGCCAGTAGTATAGGTCAGGGAAATTCACCCCTCCACTTT. Translated, it gives CASSIGQGNSPLHF.

The rearrangement links TRBV6-1 to TRBJ2-5; 11 bases agree with TRBD2. Trimming removed 3 bases from V and 4 bases from J; junction bases left unmatched: 7. The germline V gene encodes CDR1 MNHNS and CDR2 SASEGT. The CDR3 runs to 16 residues. Here the CDR3 DNA reads TGTGCCAGCAGTGAGGTCCTAGCGGGGGGACGAGAGACCCAGTACTTC. Amino acid sequence: CASSEVLAGGRETQYF.

V is TRBV7-8 and J is TRBJ2-7, with D perhaps TRBD2 (5 bases). Germline CDR1 reads SGHVS; CDR2 reads FQNEAQ. V was pared by 0 bases and J by 6 bases, with 12 bases between. The length of the CDR3 is 14 residues. The CDR3 sequence is CASSLASAGSEQYF. The CDR3 DNA reads TGTGCCAGCAGCTTAGCGAGTGCGGGCAGCGAGCAGTACTTC. Complete variable domain (other parts from reference TRBV7-8 and TRBJ2-7): GAGVSQSPRYKVAKRGQDVALRCDPISGHVSLFWYQQALGQGPEFLTYFQNEAQLDKSGLPSDRFFAERPEGSVSTLKIQRTQQEDSAVYLCASSLASAGSEQYFGPGTRLTVT.

This clone was seen once. The chain combines TRBV7-7 with TRBJ2-1; 10 bases agree with TRBD2. CDR3 length: 16 amino acids. The V gene end was trimmed by 3 bases and the J gene end by 4 bases; junction bases not matched to a gene: 6. CDR1 is SSHAT and CDR2 is FNYEAQ in the germline V gene (reference sequence). CDR3 bases: TGTGCCAGCAGCTTTACCCGGACTAGCGGATACAATGAGCAGTTCTTC. This encodes CASSFTRTSGYNEQFF.

This clone was recorded once. The V and J genes are TRBV5-4 and TRBJ2-7; 8 nucleotides match TRBD2. V was clipped by 0 bases and J by 3 bases; unmatched bases: 8. The CDR3 extends over 16 amino acids. Per germline, CDR1 SGHNT and CDR2 YYREEE (reference sequence). CDR3 coding DNA: TGTGCCAGCAGCTTGGAGGGAAAGAGCGGGGGCTACGAGCAGTACTTC. This encodes CASSLEGKSGGYEQYF. Using reference TRBV5-4 and TRBJ2-7 for the parts outside the CDR3, the full variable domain is ETGVTQSPTHLIKTRGQQVTLRCSSQSGHNTVSWYQQALGQGPQFIFQYYREEENGRGNFPPRFSGLQFPNYSSELNVNALELDDSALYLCASSLEGKSGGYEQYFGPGTRLTVT.

This clone was counted between two and nine times. The rearrangement joins TRBV7-6 to TRBJ1-1; D may be TRBD1 (6 bases). The CDR3 sequence is 12 residues long. Germline CDR1 is SGHVS and CDR2 is FNYEAQ. V shed 5 bases and J shed 6 bases, with 10 bases lying between them. The CDR3 spells CASSDWTAEAFF. The CDR3 coding sequence is TGTGCCAGCAGCGACTGGACAGCTGAAGCTTTCTTT.

The chain has TRBV6-4 and TRBJ1-1; no reliable D call. Germline CDR1 and CDR2: MRHNA and SNTAGT. The CDR3 has 13 amino acids. V gave up 2 bases and J gave up 1 base, with 5 bases separating them. The CDR3 sequence is CASSDQSNTEAFF. The CDR3 region has the DNA TGTGCCAGCAGTGACCAGTCGAACACTGAAGCTTTCTTT.

V gene TRBV28 combines with J gene TRBJ1-3, with no clear D. The CDR3 length is 13 residues. Germline CDR1 and CDR2: MDHEN and SYDVKM. The V and J ends lost 5 bases and 0 bases respectively, with 5 bases between them. The chain's CDR3 is CASSVLSGNTIYF. DNA of the CDR3: TGTGCCAGCAGTGTTCTCTCTGGAAACACCATATATTTT.

The CDR3 here is CASSPDRDTEAFF. CDR3 nucleotide sequence: TGTGCCAGCTCGCCTGACAGGGACACTGAAGCTTTCTTT. This chain links TRBV18 with TRBJ1-1; 7 bases map to TRBD1. V lost 6 bases and J lost 3; bases outside the gene matches: 4. Germline CDR1 KGHSH, CDR2 LQKENI. The CDR3 consists of 13 residues.

The chain has TRBV5-8 and TRBJ2-3, with 8 bases aligning to TRBD1. Trimming removed 5 bases from V and 5 bases from J; junction bases left unmatched: 13. CDR1 SGHTS and CDR2 YDEGEE come from the germline V gene. There are 16 residues in the CDR3. The CDR3 is CASSRTGRGGKDTQYF. CDR3 coding DNA: TGTGCCAGCAGTCGGACAGGGCGAGGGGGGAAAGATACGCAGTATTTT.

Only a few counts were recorded for this clone. The rearrangement uses TRBV5-4 and TRBJ1-4; tentative D call: TRBD1 (6 bases). In germline, CDR1 is SGHNT, CDR2 YYREEE (reference sequence). Trimming stripped 0 bases from V and 4 bases from J, with 13 bases between. The CDR3 spans 16 residues. In nucleotides, the CDR3 is TGTGCCAGCAGCTTGGTGCCAGGGGTGGGTAATGAAAAACTGTTTTTT. It yields the protein CASSLVPGVGNEKLFF.

This clone was found a few times. V gene TRBV12-5 combines with J gene TRBJ2-2, with D unclear. The CDR3 consists of 14 residues. Trimming removed 0 bases at V and 5 bases at J, with 7 bases between. The germline gives CDR1 LGHNT, CDR2 FRNRAP. CDR3 nucleotide sequence: TGTGCTAGTGGTTTGGTAAAGGAGACCGGGGAGCTGTTTTTT. Protein sequence: CASGLVKETGELFF.

This chain links TRBV4-2 with TRBJ2-1; TRBD1 matches 12 bases. This CDR3 has 20 residues. Unmatched junction bases numbered 13, after V lost 4 bases and J lost 0 bases. CDR1 is LGHNA and CDR2 is YNFKEQ in the germline V gene. CDR3 bases: TGTGCCAGCAGCCTCGACCGGGACAGGGGGCAATTCCGCTCCTACAATGAGCAGTTCTTC. Encoded protein: CASSLDRDRGQFRSYNEQFF.

This rearrangement joins TRBV28 to TRBJ2-1, with TRBD2 matching over 7 bases. After removal of 7 bases from V and 0 bases from J, the junction contained 3 bases not matched to a gene. Germline values: CDR1 MDHEN, CDR2 SYDVKM. The CDR3 has 14 amino acids. The CDR3 region is CASTSGGSYNEQFF. The DNA for the CDR3 is TGTGCCAGCACTTCGGGGGGCTCCTACAATGAGCAGTTCTTC.

The V and J genes are TRBV4-1 and TRBJ1-1; D uncertain. Germline CDR1 is MGHRA and CDR2 is YSYEKL. The CDR3 runs 14 residues. V was shortened by 1 base and J by 6 bases, with 12 bases between the two germline ends. CDR3 sequence reads: CASSQAALPPEAFF. The DNA for the CDR3 is TGCGCCAGCAGCCAAGCCGCTCTACCCCCTGAAGCTTTCTTT.